This TCR beta chain appears in the sequencing data of a study of cytomegalovirus exposure and HLA in healthy donors. Trimming shortened V by 1 base and J by 0 bases, and 14 bases separated the two germline ends. Germline CDR1 is SGHRS and CDR2 is YFSETQ. The CDR3 loop spans 17 amino acids. 13 Jbeta primers and 60 Vbeta primers were used for the PCR. Generated by immunoSEQ multiplex PCR, the TCRdb table keeps only in-frame clones and is missing some. The sample has under 140,000 clones; 65% to 80% are singletons. The gene calls are TRBV5-1 and TRBJ2-1, with D maybe TRBD2 (6 bases). Sequenced: PBMCs. The source of this sequence is a woman aged 55-69 years in good health and CMV-seropositive. DNA of the CDR3: TGCGCCAGCAGCTTGTCGGCCGGGGGAAGCTCCTACAATGAGCAGTTCTTC. This sequence encodes CASSLSAGGSSYNEQFF.